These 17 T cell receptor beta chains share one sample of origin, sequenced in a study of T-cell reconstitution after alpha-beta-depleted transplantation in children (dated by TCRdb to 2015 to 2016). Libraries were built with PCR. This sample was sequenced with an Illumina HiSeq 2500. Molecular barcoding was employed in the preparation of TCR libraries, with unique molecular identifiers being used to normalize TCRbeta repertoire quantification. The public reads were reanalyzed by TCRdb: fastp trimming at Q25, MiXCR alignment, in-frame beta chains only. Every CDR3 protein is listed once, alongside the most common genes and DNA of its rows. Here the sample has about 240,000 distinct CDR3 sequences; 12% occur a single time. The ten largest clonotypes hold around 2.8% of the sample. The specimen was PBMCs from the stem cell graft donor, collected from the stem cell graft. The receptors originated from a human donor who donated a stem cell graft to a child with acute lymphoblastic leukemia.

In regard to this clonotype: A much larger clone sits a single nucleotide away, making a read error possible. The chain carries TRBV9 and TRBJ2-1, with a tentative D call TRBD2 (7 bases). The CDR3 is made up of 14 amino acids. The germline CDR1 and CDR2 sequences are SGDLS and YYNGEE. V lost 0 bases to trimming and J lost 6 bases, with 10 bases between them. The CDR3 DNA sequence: TGTGCCAGCAGCGTAGTAGGGGGGGCCAATGAGCAGTTCTTC. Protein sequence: CASSVVGGANEQFF.

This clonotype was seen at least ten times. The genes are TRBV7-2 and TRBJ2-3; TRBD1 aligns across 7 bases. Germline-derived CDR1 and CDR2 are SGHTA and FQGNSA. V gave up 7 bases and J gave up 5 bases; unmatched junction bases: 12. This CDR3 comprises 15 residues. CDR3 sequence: CASTPDRVRGDTQYF. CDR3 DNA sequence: TGTGCCAGCACCCCCGACAGGGTCAGGGGAGATACGCAGTATTTT.

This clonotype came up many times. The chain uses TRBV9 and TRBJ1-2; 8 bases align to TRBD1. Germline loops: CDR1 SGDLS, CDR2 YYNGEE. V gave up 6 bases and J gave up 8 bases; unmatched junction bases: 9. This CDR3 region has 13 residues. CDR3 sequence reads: CASNSGGAGGYTF. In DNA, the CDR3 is TGTGCCAGCAACTCAGGGGGCGCGGGGGGCTACACCTTC.

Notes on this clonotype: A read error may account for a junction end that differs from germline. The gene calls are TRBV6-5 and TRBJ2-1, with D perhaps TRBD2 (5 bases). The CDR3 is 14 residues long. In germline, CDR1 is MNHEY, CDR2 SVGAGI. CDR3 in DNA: TGTGCCAGCAGTTACTCGGGGAGCTACAATGAGCATTTCTTC. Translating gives CASSYSGSYNEHFF.

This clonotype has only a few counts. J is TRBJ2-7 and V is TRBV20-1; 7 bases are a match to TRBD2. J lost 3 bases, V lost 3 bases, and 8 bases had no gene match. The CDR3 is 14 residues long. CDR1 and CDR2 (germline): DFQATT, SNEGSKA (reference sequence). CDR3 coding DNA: TGCAGTGCTAGCTCTAGCGGAGGTCTCTACGAGCAGTACTTC. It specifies CSASSSGGLYEQYF.

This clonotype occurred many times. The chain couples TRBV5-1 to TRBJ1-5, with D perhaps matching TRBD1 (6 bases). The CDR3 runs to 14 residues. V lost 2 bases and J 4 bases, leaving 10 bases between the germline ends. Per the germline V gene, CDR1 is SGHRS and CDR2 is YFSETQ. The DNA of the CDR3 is TGCGCCAGCAGCTTCGGGGGGGCAAATCAGCCCCAGCATTTT. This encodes CASSFGGANQPQHF.

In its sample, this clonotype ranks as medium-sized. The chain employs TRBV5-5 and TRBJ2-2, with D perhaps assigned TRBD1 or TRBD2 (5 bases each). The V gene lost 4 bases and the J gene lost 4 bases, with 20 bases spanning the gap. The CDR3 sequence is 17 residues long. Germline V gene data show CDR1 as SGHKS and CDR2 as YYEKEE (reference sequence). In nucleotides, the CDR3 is TGTGCCAGCAGCCTCCGACCCAGTCGGGACGGCACCGGGGAGCTGTTTTTT. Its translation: CASSLRPSRDGTGELFF.

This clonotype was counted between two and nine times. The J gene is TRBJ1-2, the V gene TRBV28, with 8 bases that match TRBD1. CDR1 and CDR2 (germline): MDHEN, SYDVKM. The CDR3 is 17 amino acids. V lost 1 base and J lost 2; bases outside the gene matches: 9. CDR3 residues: CASSLSAAGGRNYGYTF. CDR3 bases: TGTGCCAGCAGTTTATCTGCAGCAGGGGGCCGAAACTATGGCTACACCTTC.

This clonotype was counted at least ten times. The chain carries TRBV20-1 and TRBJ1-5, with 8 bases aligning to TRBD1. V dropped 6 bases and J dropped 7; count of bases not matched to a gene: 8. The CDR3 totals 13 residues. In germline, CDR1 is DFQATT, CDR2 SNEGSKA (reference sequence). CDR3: CSARDRPGQPQHF. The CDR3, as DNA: TGCAGTGCAAGGGACAGGCCTGGGCAGCCCCAGCATTTT.

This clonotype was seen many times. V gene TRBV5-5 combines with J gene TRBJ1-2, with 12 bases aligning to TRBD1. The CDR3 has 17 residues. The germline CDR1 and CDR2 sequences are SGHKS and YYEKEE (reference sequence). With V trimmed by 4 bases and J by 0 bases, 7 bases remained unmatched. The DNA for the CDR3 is TGTGCCAGCAGCCTGCCGGGACAGGGGGCGACTAACTATGGCTACACCTTC. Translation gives CASSLPGQGATNYGYTF.

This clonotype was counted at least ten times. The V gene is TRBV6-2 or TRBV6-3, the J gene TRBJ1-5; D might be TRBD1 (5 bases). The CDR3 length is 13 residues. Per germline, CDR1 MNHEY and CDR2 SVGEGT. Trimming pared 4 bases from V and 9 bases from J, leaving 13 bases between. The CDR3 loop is CASSWDVTRPQHF. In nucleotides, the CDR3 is TGTGCCAGCAGTTGGGACGTAACGCGGCCCCAGCATTTT.

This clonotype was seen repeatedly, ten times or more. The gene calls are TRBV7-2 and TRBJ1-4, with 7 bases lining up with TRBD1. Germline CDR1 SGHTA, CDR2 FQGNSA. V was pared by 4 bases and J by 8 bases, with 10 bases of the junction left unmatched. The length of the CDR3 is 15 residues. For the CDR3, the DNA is TGTGCCAGCAGCTACCCTAAGGGGGCAGGGGAAAAACTGTTTTTT. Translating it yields CASSYPKGAGEKLFF.

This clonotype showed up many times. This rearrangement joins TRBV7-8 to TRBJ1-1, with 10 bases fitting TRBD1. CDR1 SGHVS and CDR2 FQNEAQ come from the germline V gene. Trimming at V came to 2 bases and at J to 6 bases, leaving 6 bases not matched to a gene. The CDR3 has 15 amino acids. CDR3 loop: CASSLMGQGSAEAFF. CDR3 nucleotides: TGTGCCAGCAGCTTAATGGGACAGGGGAGTGCTGAAGCTTTCTTT.

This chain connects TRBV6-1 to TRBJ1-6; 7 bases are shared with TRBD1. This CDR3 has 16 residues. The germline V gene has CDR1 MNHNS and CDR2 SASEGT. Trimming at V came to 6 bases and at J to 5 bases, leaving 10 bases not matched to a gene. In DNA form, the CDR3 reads TGTGCCAGCAGCCTCCGCCGACAGGGACATAATTCACCCCTCCACTTT. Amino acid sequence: CASSLRRQGHNSPLHF.

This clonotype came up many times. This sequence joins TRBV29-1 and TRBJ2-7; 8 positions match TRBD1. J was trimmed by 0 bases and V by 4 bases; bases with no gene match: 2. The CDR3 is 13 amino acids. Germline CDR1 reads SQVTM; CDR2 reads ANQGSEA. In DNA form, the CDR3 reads TGCAGCGTTGTCACAGGGGGCTCCTACGAGCAGTACTTC. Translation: CSVVTGGSYEQYF.

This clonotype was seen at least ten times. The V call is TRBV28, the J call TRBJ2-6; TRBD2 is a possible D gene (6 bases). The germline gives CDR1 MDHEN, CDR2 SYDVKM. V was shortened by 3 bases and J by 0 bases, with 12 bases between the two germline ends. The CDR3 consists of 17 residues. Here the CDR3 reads CASSFVEGNSGANVLTF. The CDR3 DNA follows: TGTGCCAGCAGTTTCGTGGAGGGCAACTCTGGGGCCAACGTCCTGACTTTC.

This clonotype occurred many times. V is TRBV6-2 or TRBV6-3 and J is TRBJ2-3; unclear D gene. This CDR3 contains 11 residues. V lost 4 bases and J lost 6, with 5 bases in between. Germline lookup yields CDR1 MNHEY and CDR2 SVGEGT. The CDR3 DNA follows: TGTGCCAGCAGTTGGCTTGATACGCAGTATTTT. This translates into CASSWLDTQYF.